These T cell receptor beta chains were read from a single sample in a study of shared clonotypes between healthy human individuals. Data came from immunoSEQ multiplex PCR; TCRdb stores just in-frame clones and leaves some out. The data contain 2 million to 2.5 million clones, about 92% of them seen just once; the ten biggest clones take up approximately 1.7%. Input material: naive CD8+ T cells from PBMCs. These receptors came from a man younger than 30 in good health. Some clones in this sample may be carry-over from other donors' samples. The conserved cysteine and the conserved F or W are not part of the CDR3 here. The D gene is left open where the match is weak. Part of the rows lack a size; the others show once, few, many or a class for expanded clones.

j_gene: TRBJ2-7; v_gene: TRBV6-1; abundance: -; d_gene: -; CDR3aa: ASSEAPTGSEQY
j_gene: TRBJ1-2; v_gene: TRBV28; abundance: -; d_gene: -; CDR3aa: ASSLQGHYGYT
j_gene: TRBJ1-1; v_gene: TRBV4-1; abundance: -; d_gene: -; CDR3aa: ASSQDRGVINTEAF
j_gene: TRBJ2-5; v_gene: TRBV15; abundance: -; d_gene: TRBD2; CDR3aa: ATSRDRVLAEYQETQY
j_gene: TRBJ2-5; v_gene: TRBV7-6; abundance: -; d_gene: -; CDR3aa: ASSLSQGAETQY
j_gene: TRBJ2-7; v_gene: TRBV7-6; abundance: -; d_gene: TRBD2; CDR3aa: ASTLREGTYEQY
j_gene: TRBJ2-1; v_gene: TRBV29-1; abundance: -; d_gene: TRBD2; CDR3aa: SVLGLAGVSYNEQF
j_gene: TRBJ2-1; v_gene: TRBV7-9; abundance: -; d_gene: TRBD1; CDR3aa: ASSYPTGQGLDEQF
j_gene: TRBJ2-3; v_gene: TRBV7-9; abundance: -; d_gene: TRBD2; CDR3aa: ASSSTQREGSDTQY
j_gene: TRBJ1-2; v_gene: TRBV10-3; abundance: once; d_gene: TRBD1; CDR3aa: AISDPTGTGDYGYT
j_gene: TRBJ2-7; v_gene: TRBV5-4; abundance: -; d_gene: -; CDR3aa: ASSLGPPSYEQY
j_gene: TRBJ2-5; v_gene: TRBV27; abundance: once; d_gene: TRBD1; CDR3aa: ASIGDRGKGEETQY
j_gene: TRBJ2-1; v_gene: TRBV5-6; abundance: -; d_gene: -; CDR3aa: ASSDWAGYEQF
j_gene: TRBJ2-6; v_gene: TRBV7-3; abundance: -; d_gene: -; CDR3aa: ASSLGTGANVLT
j_gene: TRBJ2-7; v_gene: TRBV27; abundance: -; d_gene: TRBD2; CDR3aa: ASSLGLATHYEQY
j_gene: TRBJ1-1; v_gene: TRBV6-5; abundance: -; d_gene: -; CDR3aa: ASSPHREPYTEAF
j_gene: TRBJ2-7; v_gene: TRBV27; abundance: few; d_gene: TRBD2; CDR3aa: ASSTPMGGVFYEQY
j_gene: TRBJ2-7; v_gene: TRBV6-5; abundance: -; d_gene: -; CDR3aa: ASSYSVVGVPHEQY
j_gene: TRBJ1-1; v_gene: TRBV11-2; abundance: -; d_gene: TRBD1; CDR3aa: ASSRWTGADTEAF
j_gene: TRBJ1-1; v_gene: TRBV27; abundance: -; d_gene: -; CDR3aa: ASAWGRGEAF
j_gene: TRBJ2-1; v_gene: TRBV11-2; abundance: -; d_gene: -; CDR3aa: ASSLIGWGTEQF
j_gene: TRBJ2-5; v_gene: TRBV19; abundance: -; d_gene: -; CDR3aa: ASSINGAQY
j_gene: TRBJ2-7; v_gene: TRBV7-9; abundance: once; d_gene: -; CDR3aa: ASSYATYEQY
j_gene: TRBJ2-3; v_gene: TRBV27; abundance: -; d_gene: TRBD2; CDR3aa: ASRAGLAAEGTQY
j_gene: TRBJ2-7; v_gene: TRBV4-1; abundance: -; d_gene: -; CDR3aa: ASSQVGGVGEQY
j_gene: TRBJ2-7; v_gene: TRBV28; abundance: -; d_gene: -; CDR3aa: ASRPSAYEQY
j_gene: TRBJ2-1; v_gene: TRBV27; abundance: once; d_gene: -; CDR3aa: ASTTTSRGIDNEQF
j_gene: TRBJ2-5; v_gene: TRBV7-3; abundance: -; d_gene: TRBD2; CDR3aa: ASSLTGGLAGERGQETQY
j_gene: TRBJ2-1; v_gene: TRBV6-1; abundance: -; d_gene: -; CDR3aa: ASSEFRQYNEQF
j_gene: TRBJ2-7; v_gene: TRBV7-6; abundance: -; d_gene: -; CDR3aa: ASSGSSYEQY
j_gene: TRBJ1-6; v_gene: TRBV5-1; abundance: -; d_gene: -; CDR3aa: ASTEGNSPLH
j_gene: TRBJ2-7; v_gene: TRBV18; abundance: -; d_gene: -; CDR3aa: ASSPGPGGTYEQY